This entry concerns a single T cell receptor beta chain. This clone was observed a few times. What antigen it recognizes has not been identified. Base-call qualities are not available, and no considerably larger clone is one nucleotide away. Germline trimming amounts to 8 bases on V and 4 bases on J, with 8 as the count of junction bases outside the gene matches. CDR1 SNHLY and CDR2 FYNNEI are derived from the germline V gene. From cysteine to phenylalanine, the CDR3 is 15 amino acids long. Only the CDR3 DNA stays, 45 bases, in frame from base 1. These data originate in a study of cytomegalovirus exposure and HLA in healthy donors (dated by TCRdb to the late 2010s). Study-level background: In an earlier analysis of roughly 590 of the donors, around 300 Gb of sequence data and approximately 120 million unique TCR beta sequences from about 180 million T cells were reported. About 300 gigabases of sequencing data and some 85 million unique TCR sequences were included in an early release covering 550 to 650 HLA-typed donors. Among the approximately 400 genotyped donors, more than 70% belonged to the genetic ancestry cluster associated with self-reported Caucasian donors. The aim of the study was to test whether cataloging public T cell receptors could identify signatures of past pathogen exposure. Using immunosequencing, the study profiled T cell repertoires from around 670 subjects and related those repertoires to cytomegalovirus serostatus. A separate validation cohort of roughly 130 different subjects was used in addition to the approximately 670-subject first cohort. High-throughput TCR immunosequencing, statistical association of individual TCRs with disease status, and machine learning were combined to predict cytomegalovirus infection status. To study patterns of TCR occurrence, a later analysis re-analyzed previously published TCR beta repertoires from more than 550 donors and added high-resolution HLA genotyping. Rather than drawing on any new phenotypic data, the later analysis identified candidate immune exposures from TCR beta sequences and the way those sequences occurred across donors. To decide whether each TCR beta V gene segment behaved as functional or pseudogenic, an earlier analysis of over 500 of the donors relied on high-throughput TCR beta sequencing. Donor age, sex, ethnicity and CMV serostatus were collected together with the repertoire data. Genome-wide SNP genotypes for about three fifths of the 666 donors were used in a later genetic analysis, which treated that subset as a discovery cohort. All discovery cohort repertoires had been generated using a single sequencing platform. HLA typing included class I and class II loci at four-digit resolution. Typing coverage differed by locus: A, B, C, DRB1 and DQB1 were typed in roughly 620-640 donors, DQA1 in about 500, DPA1 in over 600, and DPB1 in 400 to 480. Because of strong linkage in the cohort, roughly five DR-DQ haplotypes were treated as single units for association and clustering. Among a few hundred genotyped donors of the cohort, an average of 235,054 unique TCR beta nucleotide sequences were sequenced per donor, about a sixth of them non-productive. Overall study outcomes, separate from this receptor: When HLA alleles, especially DR and DQ, strongly co-occurred, attributing TCR associations to individual alleles was difficult. A few of the identified cytomegalovirus-associated TCR beta chains were confirmed in vitro to be specific for cytomegalovirus antigens. Most TCR sequences were seen in very few donors, while some public TCRs were found in many individuals. The authors suggested that the approach could potentially be extended to other disease states and immunological phenotypes. Only TCR beta chains were sequenced in this cohort, and the absence of alpha or paired-chain data limited detectable features. According to a later analysis, TCR association rates differed among HLA loci, with DRB1 alleles showing the most associated TCRs and HLA-C alleles showing the fewest. The study gave a list of 150 to 200 TCR beta chains associated with cytomegalovirus. V-gene and J-gene trimming of TCR beta chains was associated with a missense DCLRE1C variant in a later genetic analysis, and the association was replicated in an independent cohort. The sequencing pipeline was judged likely to have produced a cluster of highly shared sequence variants as a technical artifact. Correlated functional status among segregating V segments might be attributable to linkage disequilibrium, but an unknown experimental factor could not be ruled out. Compared with the roughly 700-donor mean, donors in an Asian-associated ancestry cluster had fewer N-insertions in productive TCRs, according to a later genetic analysis. Because counts were too low, fewer than 20 rarely observed V segments, including chromosome 9 orphons, were excluded from the earlier analysis of 500 to 700 of the donors. Broadly in line with IMGT annotations, most TCR beta V segments showed up in productive rearrangements about 90% or about 30% of the time in an earlier analysis of under 700 of the donors. In a later analysis, some 17,000 TCR beta sequences were associated with specific HLA alleles at a false discovery rate of 0.05. The classifier was reported to diagnose cytomegalovirus status with high specificity and sensitivity in both the original cohort and the validation cohort. A further reported finding was that TCR beta sequences accurately predicted the HLA-A and HLA-B alleles for most subjects in the first cohort. Because some donors lacked HLA typing at each locus, the association tests relied only on the typed subset. Immune exposure information for the cohort was limited to CMV serostatus. The 87-base-pair reads could not distinguish some IMGT-functional V segments, including TRBV6-2 and TRBV6-3, so those segments were excluded. Several of the top co-occurrence clusters appeared to be linked to parvovirus B19, influenza, CMV and Epstein-Barr virus, according to a later analysis. In a later analysis, HLA-associated TCR beta chains were found to be more clonally expanded and to have lower generation probabilities than equally common non-associated chains. Sequencing depth was assumed to be roughly uniform across donors in the presence/absence analyses, though that assumption may not hold. A later analysis found that most CMV-associated TCR beta chains appeared HLA-restricted, with HLA associations seemingly driven largely by CMV exposure.

The library was built by means of the immunoSEQ multiplex PCR assay. A mixture of 60 forward primers for TCR Vbeta segments and 13 reverse primers for TCR Jbeta segments was used in the multiplex PCR. Amplification of the CDR3 region of rearranged TCR beta genes was performed with a multiplex PCR assay on genomic DNA. Amplified TCR beta libraries were sequenced as 87-base-pair reads on the Illumina HiSeq System. On the study's bioinformatics: In a later analysis, tens of millions of unique TCR beta chains were counted across the approximately 670 repertoires, and about 9.9 million of these chains were shared by at least two donors. A nearest-neighbor algorithm error-corrected the raw reads and collapsed the reads into unique sequences, merging closely related sequences to remove PCR and sequencing errors. V, D and J gene segments were assigned by aligning CDR3 sequences to IMGT reference sequences. For a sequence to be retained, a match of at least six nucleotides was required to both a V gene segment and a J gene segment. A rearrangement counted as productive if the CDR3 had no stop codons and remained in frame with V and J, and every other rearrangement counted as non-productive. CDR3 was defined according to IMGT convention as the region running from the second conserved V-encoded cysteine to the conserved J-encoded phenylalanine. In an earlier analysis of approximately 590 of the donors, sequences lacking an unambiguous match to a single V gene segment were excluded. An earlier analysis of 587 of the donors classified V segments as functional when productive rearrangements were above 56.7% and as segregating when the standard deviation between donors was above 5%. A statistical classification framework was built for diagnosing cytomegalovirus status from the catalog of TCR beta chain sequences. In a later analysis, V and J genes were assigned by comparing TCR nucleotide sequences against IMGT/GENE-DB human TR gene sequences. A later analysis assigned CDR3 sequences and most-parsimonious VDJ recombination scenarios with the TCRdist pipeline. In a later analysis, each TCR beta chain was defined by its CDR3 amino acid sequence together with its V-gene family, and reads without a unique V-gene family were excluded. As a way to deal with suspected cross-contamination and a sequencing artifact, a later analysis dropped approximately 570 nucleotide sequences that were highly shared and had low generation probability. A later analysis calculated a clonal expansion index for each public chain from normalized within-repertoire ranks of inferred template counts. In a later analysis, generation probabilities were computed using a VDJ recombination model fitted to out-of-frame rearrangements, and the results were checked against IGoR. Hypergeometric tests were used in a later analysis to score TCR-TCR, TCR-HLA and TCR-CMV co-occurrence, with a repertoire-size bias correction applied to the TCR pairs. False discovery rates were estimated in a later analysis by permuting HLA or CMV assignments 20 times. In a later analysis, co-occurring TCRs were grouped using DBSCAN, and TCRdist sequence similarity was added for clustering within HLA-allele-positive subsets. Repertoires with fewer than 30,000 or more than 120,000 public chains, plus five repertoires with anomalous nucleotide sharing, were excluded from co-occurrence clustering. Here the immuneACCESS table is served through TCRdb, limited to in-frame sequences with V and J called. Missing clones are a known gap in these copies; in checked studies unresolved V genes cover under half, and the rest lacks a known reason. The DNA gave D and trimming, while V, J and clone size come from that table. The sample contains some 180,000 clones, 78% of them found a single time. Of the sample, approximately 2.9% falls within the top ten clones.

The cohort consisted of fewer than 700 healthy bone marrow donors. At the time of sampling, all cohort members were nominally healthy, though unrecorded immune exposures were likely present. The donor was CMV seronegative and was included in the group of several hundred seronegative cohort members. Every donor gave a peripheral blood sample, and the peripheral blood mononuclear cells from that sample were used for TCR beta sequencing. Genomic DNA extraction from the blood cell samples was performed with the Qiagen DNeasy Blood Extraction Kit. The sample taken for sequencing was PBMCs. The clonotype originates from a female donor in good health and CMV-seronegative. The chain is assembled from TRBV2 and TRBJ2-6; 7 central bases correspond to TRBD1. CDR3 loop: CASQSGGTGANVLTF. The DNA reads as follows: TGTGCCAGCCAGTCAGGGGGTACCGGGGCCAACGTCCTGACTTTC.